These 8 T cell receptor beta chains originate from one sample sequenced in a study of shared clonotypes between healthy human individuals. Profiled with immunoSEQ multiplex PCR; TCRdb holds only in-frame clones, not every one. The table has around 2.5 million clones, approximately 93% seen once; the top ten hold 0.36%. What was sequenced was naive CD4+ T cells from PBMCs. Subset indicated: CD45RA+ positively selected. The source of these receptors is a man in his late teens or twenties in good health. Some clones in this sample may be carry-over from other donors' samples.

This clone was found once. This CDR3 is CASSPLPTGAANYGYTF. The CDR3 region has the DNA TGTGCCAGCAGCCCCCTACCAACAGGGGCCGCCAACTATGGCTACACCTTC. The genes are TRBV28 and TRBJ1-2, with TRBD1 identical over 7 bases. The V segment lost 6 bases and the J segment 2 bases; nucleotides outside the gene matches: 15. This CDR3 region has 17 residues. CDR1 MDHEN and CDR2 SYDVKM come from the germline V gene.

The chain couples TRBV30 to TRBJ2-7, with 9 nucleotides matching TRBD2. V shed 0 bases, J shed 1 base, and the junction held 7 bases outside the gene matches. The V gene's germline CDR1 is GTSNPN and CDR2 SVGIG (reference sequence). The CDR3 runs to 16 residues. The CDR3 bases are TGTGCCTGGAGTGTAGGTGGTAGCGGGGGATCCTACGAGCAGTACTTC. This gives the protein CAWSVGGSGGSYEQYF.

The rearrangement uses TRBV5-5 and TRBJ2-7; unclear D gene. Germline V gene data show CDR1 as SGHKS and CDR2 as YYEKEE (reference sequence). Trimming pared 2 bases from V and 6 bases from J, leaving 18 bases between. The CDR3 loop spans 15 amino acids. The CDR3 loop reads CASSLFTTLYLEQYF. CDR3 nucleotides: TGTGCCAGCAGCTTATTCACTACACTCTACCTCGAGCAGTACTTC.

This rearrangement joins TRBV28 to TRBJ2-7, with a weak D call TRBD2 (6 bases). The CDR3 has 15 amino acids. Germline V lookup: CDR1 MDHEN, CDR2 SYDVKM. Trimming pared 5 bases from V and 1 base from J, leaving 15 bases between. CDR3 DNA sequence: TGTGCCAGCAGTCTCCCCGGCGGGGTGTCCTACGAGCAGTACTTC. This encodes CASSLPGGVSYEQYF. Full variable domain (missing parts from reference TRBV28 and TRBJ2-7): DVKVTQSSRYLVKRTGEKVFLECVQDMDHENMFWYRQDPGLGLRLIYFSYDVKMKEKGDIPEGYSVSREKKERFSLILESASTNQTSMYLCASSLPGGVSYEQYFGPGTRLTVT.

The V gene is TRBV7-3, the J gene TRBJ2-3; D remains ambiguous. CDR1 is SGHTA and CDR2 is FQGTGA in the germline V gene. There are 15 residues in the CDR3. V was clipped by 5 bases and J by 1 base, with 13 bases between them. CDR3 protein: CASSPGRLGTDTQYF. The CDR3 nucleotides read TGTGCCAGCAGCCCCGGGCGTTTGGGCACAGATACGCAGTATTTT. Using reference TRBV7-3 and TRBJ2-3 for the parts outside the CDR3, the full variable domain is GAGVSQTPSNKVTEKGKYVELRCDPISGHTALYWYRQSLGQGPEFLIYFQGTGAADDSGLPNDRFFAVRPEGSVSTLKIQRTERGDSAVYLCASSPGRLGTDTQYFGPGTRLTVL.

The chain has TRBV7-2 and TRBJ2-1, with 10 bases aligning to TRBD2. The V and J ends lost 4 bases and 9 bases, in that order; junction bases with no gene match: 6. From germline, CDR1 is SGHTA and CDR2 FQGNSA. The CDR3 is made up of 14 amino acids. CDR3 DNA sequence: TGTGCCAGCAGCTACGTAGCGGGAGGTAGTGAGCAGTTCTTC. Encoded protein: CASSYVAGGSEQFF.

This clone has a handful of counts. The gene calls are TRBV20-1 and TRBJ1-1; the match to TRBD1 covers 8 bases. Trimming removed 6 bases from V and 8 bases from J; junction bases left unmatched: 5. The CDR3 is made up of 11 amino acids. Germline V CDR1 and CDR2: DFQATT, SNEGSKA (reference sequence). In DNA, the CDR3 is TGCAGTGCCCTGGACAGGGAGGAAGCTTTCTTT. Translation: CSALDREEAFF.

This chain connects TRBV9 to TRBJ1-4, with D possibly matching TRBD1 (6 bases). CDR3 size: 14 residues. The germline V gene has CDR1 SGDLS and CDR2 YYNGEE. V shed 0 bases and J shed 5 bases, with 8 bases lying between them. CDR3 sequence: CASSVDRENEKLFF. The DNA for the CDR3 is TGTGCCAGCAGCGTAGACAGGGAAAATGAAAAACTGTTTTTT.